A selection of T cell receptor beta chains follows, all from one sample in a study of shared clonotypes between healthy human individuals. Assay used: immunoSEQ multiplex PCR; TCRdb lists only in-frame clones, some missing. Of 2 million to 2.5 million clones detected, 95% appear once; the ten largest clones hold roughly 0.13%. What was sequenced was naive CD4+ T cells sorted from blood. The receptors derive from a man aged 18 to 29 in good health. The CDR3 runs from the conserved cysteine through the conserved F or W. A D gene is named only where the DNA matches it firmly. The size of a clone is reported for some rows only, either as once, few or many, or as a class for expanded clones.

j_gene | d_gene | v_gene | abundance | CDR3nt | CDR3aa
TRBJ2-2 | - | TRBV29-1 | - | TGCAGCGTAGGGGACGGACACACCGGGGAGCTGTTTTTT | CSVGDGHTGELFF
TRBJ2-7 | - | TRBV4-1 | - | TGCGCCAGCAGCCAAGCTTTTTGGTACGAGCAGTACTTC | CASSQAFWYEQYF
TRBJ2-3 | - | TRBV25-1 | - | TGTGCCAGCAGTGAAAGAGATACGCAGTATTTT | CASSERDTQYF
TRBJ2-1 | - | TRBV4-2 | - | TGTGCCAGCAGCCAACTAAACGGGGGTGAGCAGTTCTTC | CASSQLNGGEQFF
TRBJ2-1 | - | TRBV5-1 | - | TGCGCCAGCAGCTTGGAGCGGACAGTACGCAATGAGCAGTTCTTC | CASSLERTVRNEQFF
TRBJ1-1 | - | TRBV6-1 | - | TGTGCCAGCAGTGAAGCGCCGCTGATGAACACTGAAGCTTTCTTT | CASSEAPLMNTEAFF
TRBJ2-2 | TRBD1 | TRBV5-4 | - | TGTGCCAGCAGCTTGGTTTGGACAGGGGGCGCTCGGACCGGGGAGCTGTTTTTT | CASSLVWTGGARTGELFF
TRBJ2-5 | - | TRBV2 | - | TGTGCCAGCAGTGAGGAGGGTTATGGAAGGACCCAGTACTTC | CASSEEGYGRTQYF
TRBJ1-4 | - | TRBV15 | - | TGTGCCACCAGCAGAGATCGAGTGGGAAAACTGTTTTTT | CATSRDRVGKLFF
TRBJ2-2 | - | TRBV5-1 | - | TGCGCCAGCAGCATATCTGGGAGGTGGGACACCGGGGAGCTGTTTTTT | CASSISGRWDTGELFF
TRBJ1-2 | - | TRBV5-4 | - | TGTGCCAGCAGCTCACAGGGTTGGGATGGCTACACCTTC | CASSSQGWDGYTF
TRBJ2-5 | - | TRBV7-2 | - | TGTGCCAGCAGCAAAACTAGGATGGGAGAGACCCAGTACTTC | CASSKTRMGETQYF
TRBJ1-1 | - | TRBV5-1 | - | TGCGCCAGCAGCAGTGGGTTCATGAACACTGAAGCTTTCTTT | CASSSGFMNTEAFF
TRBJ1-5 | - | TRBV18 | - | TGTGCCAGCTCCTTGGGGCGCAATCAGCCCCAGCATTTT | CASSLGRNQPQHF
TRBJ1-1 | - | TRBV19 | once | TGTGCCAGTAGGGCCGGAGGCAGCGCGAACACTGAAGCTTTCTTT | CASRAGGSANTEAFF
TRBJ2-5 | TRBD1 | TRBV10-3 | - | TGTGCCATCAGGCCGGGACAGCAAGAGACCCAGTACTTC | CAIRPGQQETQYF
TRBJ2-3 | - | TRBV5-4 | - | TGTGCCAGCAGTTCCTGGAACACAGATACGCAGTATTTT | CASSSWNTDTQYF
TRBJ1-5 | - | TRBV28 | - | TGTGCCAGCACCGATGGCGGGACGGGTAATCAGCCCCAGCATTTT | CASTDGGTGNQPQHF
TRBJ1-4 | - | TRBV19 | - | TGTGCCAGTACGGCGGGAAAGGCCGAAAAACTGTTTTTT | CASTAGKAEKLFF
TRBJ2-1 | TRBD2 | TRBV28 | - | TGTGCCAGCACCTTGATGGCTAGCGGGGTCCATGAGCAGTTCTTC | CASTLMASGVHEQFF
TRBJ2-7 | TRBD2 | TRBV5-6 | - | TGTGCCAGCAGCTTGAGTAGCGGGACGTACGAGCAGTACTTC | CASSLSSGTYEQYF
TRBJ1-6 | - | TRBV6-6 | - | TGTGCCAGCAGTCTTCGACGGAGTTTGCATAATTCACCCCTCCACTTT | CASSLRRSLHNSPLHF
TRBJ2-5 | TRBD1 | TRBV5-1 | once | TGCGCCAGCAGCGCGTTAACAGGGGACGTTGGGGAGACCCAGTACTTC | CASSALTGDVGETQYF